These 13 T cell receptor beta chains were all obtained from the same sample, sequenced in a study of blood T cell repertoires in COVID-19 (dated by TCRdb to the early 2020s). Libraries were prepared through the immunoSEQ multiplex PCR assay. The source is immuneACCESS, and TCRdb retained only in-frame sequences with V and J called. Part of the clones is not carried over; for the studies checked, unresolved V genes explain less than half of this, and the remainder is unexplained. Counted in this sample were about 160,000 clones; 82% of them appeared once. The ten largest make up about 11% of the sample. The source material was peripheral blood. The source is a woman older than 75 with active or convalescent COVID-19.

This clone came up a few times. This chain joins TRBV13 and TRBJ2-7, with 8 positions matching TRBD2. Unmatched junction bases numbered 12, after V lost 5 bases and J lost 6 bases. Germline V gene sequence: CDR1 PRHDT, CDR2 FYEKMQ (reference sequence). CDR3 length equals 15 residues. CDR3 protein: CASSRAAGGQLEQYF. The CDR3, as DNA: TGTGCCAGCAGCCGGGCCGCGGGAGGACAGCTCGAGCAGTACTTC.

The chain is built from TRBV7-9 and TRBJ1-3; tentative D call: TRBD1 (5 bases). The germline V gene encodes CDR1 SEHNR and CDR2 FQNEAQ (reference sequence). This CDR3 spans 16 amino acids. The V end was cut by 5 bases, the J end by 2 bases, with 16 bases between. DNA for the CDR3: TGTGCCAGCAGCCCCCCGGGGGGTGTGACTGGAAACACCATATATTTT. This gives the protein CASSPPGGVTGNTIYF.

This CDR3 is CASSPYRTRGGPQHF. The CDR3 nucleotides are TGTGCCAGCAGCCCCTATAGGACACGGGGGGGGCCCCAGCATTTT. The rearrangement uses TRBV7-8 and TRBJ1-5; weak D call: TRBD1 (5 bases). This CDR3 is 15 amino acids long. CDR1 is SGHVS, CDR2 FQNEAQ, per germline. Trimming removed 5 bases from V and 9 bases from J, with 20 bases in between. The full variable domain, rest sourced from reference TRBV7-8 and TRBJ1-5, is GAGVSQSPRYKVAKRGQDVALRCDPISGHVSLFWYQQALGQGPEFLTYFQNEAQLDKSGLPSDRFFAERPEGSVSTLKIQRTQQEDSAVYLCASSPYRTRGGPQHFGDGTRLSIL.

This chain links TRBV27 with TRBJ2-7; possibly TRBD2 for D (5 bases). From germline, CDR1 is MNHEY and CDR2 SMNVEV (reference sequence). The CDR3 consists of 13 residues. V was cut by 5 bases and J by 4 bases, with 12 bases left in between. CDR3 amino acids: CASSRNRGYEQYF. In DNA form, the CDR3 reads TGTGCCAGCAGTCGAAATCGAGGGTACGAGCAGTACTTC.

This sequence joins TRBV3-1 (or the pseudogene TRBV3-2) and TRBJ2-7; D unresolved. In germline, CDR1 is LGHDT, CDR2 YNNKEL (reference sequence). Trimming removed 1 base at V and 0 bases at J, with 10 bases between. CDR3 size: 15 residues. The CDR3: CASSQGPGYSYEQYF. CDR3 nucleotide sequence: TGTGCCAGCAGCCAAGGGCCCGGGTACTCCTACGAGCAGTACTTC.

The table lists this clone with a count of one. The rearrangement uses TRBV11-2 and TRBJ1-1; 8 bases line up with TRBD1. The V gene end was trimmed by 4 bases and the J gene end by 6 bases; junction bases not matched to a gene: 10. CDR1 and CDR2 from the germline V gene are SGHAT and FQNNGV. The CDR3 runs 15 residues. CDR3 in amino acids: CASSSPDRVEAEAFF. CDR3 nucleotides: TGTGCCAGCAGCTCCCCGGACAGGGTGGAGGCTGAAGCTTTCTTT.

The chain couples TRBV3-1 (or the pseudogene TRBV3-2) to TRBJ1-2, with D tentatively TRBD1 (5 bases). V was pared by 0 bases and J by 4 bases, with 15 bases between. The CDR3 spans 16 residues. Germline V gene data show CDR1 as LGHDT and CDR2 as YNNKEL (reference sequence). The CDR3 DNA follows: TGTGCCAGCAGCCAAGACAGGGCCCCTCTTGGCTATGGCTACACCTTC. Amino acids: CASSQDRAPLGYGYTF.

The rearrangement uses TRBV12-3 or TRBV12-4 and TRBJ1-2; 7 bases map to TRBD1. This CDR3 comprises 13 residues. The ends lost 4 bases at V and 8 bases at J; junction bases unmatched: 7. The CDR3 here is CASSSTGARGYTF. The CDR3 DNA is TGTGCCAGCAGTTCAACAGGGGCCAGGGGCTACACCTTC.

V gene TRBV5-6 combines with J gene TRBJ1-2; D uncertain. CDR1 SGHDT and CDR2 YYEEEE come from the germline V gene. CDR3 length equals 15 residues. Deletions cut 0 bases from V and 1 base from J, with 10 bases between. The CDR3 is CASSLAGLDNYGYTF. CDR3 in DNA: TGTGCCAGCAGCTTGGCGGGTTTGGATAACTATGGCTACACCTTC.

As DNA, the CDR3 is TGTGCCAGCAGTTACCCCTCGGGTAGCGGGAGACCCTACGAGCAGTACTTC. Residues: CASSYPSGSGRPYEQYF. The chain has TRBV6-2 or TRBV6-3 and TRBJ2-7; 9 bases align to TRBD2. Germline V gene sequence: CDR1 MNHEY, CDR2 SVGEGT. The junction had 10 bases not matched to a gene; V was cut back by 2 bases and J by 2 bases. The CDR3 spans 17 residues.

V gene TRBV6-5 combines with J gene TRBJ2-7; the match to TRBD2 covers 7 bases. This CDR3 has 13 amino acids. J lost 5 bases, V lost 6 bases, and 7 bases had no gene match. Per the germline V gene, CDR1 is MNHEY and CDR2 is SVGAGI. The chain's CDR3 is CASRRDYSDEQYF. CDR3 nucleotide sequence: TGTGCCAGCAGGAGGGACTACAGCGACGAGCAGTACTTC.

The J gene is TRBJ2-2, the V gene TRBV4-1; 10 bases are a match to TRBD2. The J segment lost 1 base and the V segment lost 3 bases, leaving 8 bases of the junction unmatched. CDR3 length: 18 amino acids. Germline V gives CDR1 MGHRA, CDR2 YSYEKL. The CDR3 protein is CASSHPRTSGKNTGELFF. CDR3 nucleotide sequence: TGCGCCAGCAGCCACCCCAGGACTAGCGGAAAGAACACCGGGGAGCTGTTTTTT.

V and J are TRBV6-1 and TRBJ1-4; TRBD1 is a possible D gene (5 bases). Per germline, CDR1 MNHNS and CDR2 SASEGT. Trimming removed 2 bases at V and 8 bases at J, with 18 bases between. The CDR3 runs 16 residues. CDR3 nucleotide sequence: TGTGCCAGCAGTGAATTAAAAGGGACTGAAAGCGAAAAACTGTTTTTT. Translated, it gives CASSELKGTESEKLFF.